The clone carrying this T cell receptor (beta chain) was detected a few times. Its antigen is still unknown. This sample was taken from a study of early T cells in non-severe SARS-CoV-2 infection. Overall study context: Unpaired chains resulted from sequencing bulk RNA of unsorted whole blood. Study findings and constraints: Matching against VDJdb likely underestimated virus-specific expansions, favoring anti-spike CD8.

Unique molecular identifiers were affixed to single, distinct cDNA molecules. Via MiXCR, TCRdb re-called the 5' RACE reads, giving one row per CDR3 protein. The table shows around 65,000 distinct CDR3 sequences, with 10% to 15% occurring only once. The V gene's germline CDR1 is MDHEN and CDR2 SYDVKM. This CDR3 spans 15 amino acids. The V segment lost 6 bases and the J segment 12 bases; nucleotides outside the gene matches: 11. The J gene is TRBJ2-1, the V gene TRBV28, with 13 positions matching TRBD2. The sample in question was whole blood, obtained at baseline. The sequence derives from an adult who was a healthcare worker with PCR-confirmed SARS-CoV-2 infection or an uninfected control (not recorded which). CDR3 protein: CASRPGTSGTRWQFF. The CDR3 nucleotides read TGTGCCAGCAGGCCTGGGACTAGCGGGACAAGGTGGCAGTTCTTC.